Shown below are 24 T cell receptor beta chains from a single sample sequenced in a study of response to subunit inactivated influenza vaccine. TCRdb re-derived calls from the RT-PCR reads in MiXCR, one entry per CDR3 protein. The repertoire consists of hundreds of thousands of distinct CDR3 sequences, with over 10% occurring once and the leading ten covering over 10%. Sample: PBMCs from blood, taken roughly 48 days after vaccination. All receptors come from a man aged 45-65 years who received an inactivated influenza vaccine.

The chain carries TRBV9 and TRBJ2-7; the match to TRBD2 covers 10 bases. The CDR3 covers 14 residues. The V segment lost 4 bases and the J segment 3 bases; nucleotides outside the gene matches: 4. CDR1 is SGDLS, CDR2 YYNGEE, per germline. The CDR3 protein is CASSTSGDYYEQYF. The CDR3 DNA sequence: TGTGCCAGCAGCACTAGCGGGGACTACTACGAGCAGTACTTC.

This clonotype was seen at least ten times. The rearrangement links TRBV6-1 to TRBJ1-4, with D possibly TRBD1 on 5 matching bases. The V end was cut by 3 bases, the J end by 7 bases, with 18 bases between. Germline CDR1 reads MNHNS; CDR2 reads SASEGT. The CDR3 covers 16 residues. The CDR3 DNA sequence: TGTGCCAGCAGTGACAGAAGACAGCCGAGCGGTGAAAAACTGTTTTTT. This sequence encodes CASSDRRQPSGEKLFF.

This clonotype came up a few times. The chain is built from TRBV15 and TRBJ2-5; D gene ambiguous. The length of the CDR3 is 15 residues. V was cut by 0 bases and J by 2 bases, with 10 bases left in between. Germline V CDR1 and CDR2: LNHNV, YYDKDF (reference sequence). CDR3 DNA sequence: TGTGCCACCAGCAGAGAGTGGGCATATCAAGAGACCCAGTACTTC. Translating it yields CATSREWAYQETQYF.

This clonotype was seen only a few times. The V and J genes are TRBV4-3 and TRBJ2-1, with 7 bases identical to TRBD2. The CDR3 covers 17 residues. CDR1 is LGHNA and CDR2 is YSLEER in the germline V gene. V trimming: 1 base; J trimming: 6 bases; junction bases outside the gene matches: 12. The CDR3 is CASSQGPETSGGNEQFF. The DNA of the CDR3 is TGCGCCAGCAGCCAAGGGCCAGAGACTTCGGGGGGCAATGAGCAGTTCTTC.

The genes are TRBV20-1 and TRBJ1-1; 7 bases agree with TRBD1. The length of the CDR3 is 14 residues. Germline CDR1 is DFQATT and CDR2 is SNEGSKA (reference sequence). J gave up 1 base and V 6 bases, and 8 bases lay outside the gene matches. CDR3 amino acids: CSASQGTANTEAFF. The CDR3 bases are TGCAGTGCCAGTCAAGGGACAGCGAACACTGAAGCTTTCTTT.

The table lists this clonotype with a few counts. The V call is TRBV6-2 or TRBV6-3, the J call TRBJ2-1; 10 nucleotides match TRBD2. Germline loops: CDR1 MNHEY, CDR2 SVGEGT. Losses at the gene ends were 0 bases for V and 0 bases for J; bases not matched to a gene: 17. This CDR3 spans 22 amino acids. The CDR3 reads CASSYSTNPGLAYDSSYNEQFF. The CDR3 region has the DNA TGTGCCAGCAGTTACTCGACCAACCCGGGACTAGCGTACGACAGCTCCTACAATGAGCAGTTCTTC.

The V gene is TRBV11-2, the J gene TRBJ2-7; 8 bases match TRBD2. The junction had 16 bases not matched to a gene; V was cut back by 6 bases and J by 6 bases. CDR1 is SGHAT, CDR2 FQNNGV, per germline. The CDR3 length is 16 residues. The CDR3 protein is CASRPSITGGPGEQYF. The CDR3 bases are TGTGCCAGCAGACCTTCCATTACGGGAGGGCCGGGCGAGCAGTACTTC.

This clonotype was seen repeatedly, ten times or more. This chain links TRBV6-4 with TRBJ2-1, with D unresolved. Germline V gene sequence: CDR1 MRHNA, CDR2 SNTAGT. The CDR3 is 15 residues long. V lost 0 bases and J lost 4, with 10 bases in between. This chain's CDR3 is CASSDSIGRYNEQFF. CDR3 coding DNA: TGTGCCAGCAGTGACTCGATCGGGCGGTACAATGAGCAGTTCTTC.

The chain couples TRBV24-1 to TRBJ2-5; perhaps TRBD2 as D (5 bases). Trimming took off 4 bases at V and 1 base at J, with 9 bases between the two ends. The length of the CDR3 is 14 residues. CDR1 is KGHDR and CDR2 is SFDVKD in the germline V gene. DNA of the CDR3: TGTGCCACCAGTGACGTTGGACTCCAAGAGACCCAGTACTTC. Encoded protein: CATSDVGLQETQYF.

The rearrangement joins TRBV12-3 or TRBV12-4 to TRBJ1-1; 7 bases match TRBD1. J lost 5 bases, V lost 6 bases, and 15 bases had no gene match. The CDR3 loop spans 16 amino acids. The CDR3 bases are TGTGCCAGCAGCCGTTGGAGGGGGCGCGTGGGAACTGAAGCTTTCTTT. Translated, it gives CASSRWRGRVGTEAFF.

This clonotype has a handful of counts. The V gene is TRBV6-5, the J gene TRBJ2-7; D ambiguous. V was pared by 4 bases and J by 2 bases, with 9 bases between. This CDR3 has 13 residues. Germline values: CDR1 MNHEY, CDR2 SVGAGI. The CDR3 nucleotides are TGTGCCAGCAGTTCGAACCAAGCCTACGAGCAGTACTTC. As protein: CASSSNQAYEQYF.

This clonotype has only a few counts. CDR3 residues: CASSPRPGKGQYF. Here the CDR3 DNA reads TGTGCCAGCAGCCCCAGGCCGGGTAAGGGGCAGTACTTC. The rearrangement links TRBV3-1 to TRBJ2-7, with no clear D. The CDR3 contains 13 residues. The ends were cut back, 4 bases at V and 9 bases at J, with 16 bases in the middle. The germline CDR1 and CDR2 sequences are LGHDT and YNNKEL (reference sequence).

This clonotype was seen at least ten times. The chain carries TRBV20-1 and TRBJ2-1; 7 bases fit TRBD1. Germline V lookup: CDR1 DFQATT, CDR2 SNEGSKA (reference sequence). The CDR3 covers 15 residues. With V trimmed by 6 bases and J by 1 base, 9 bases remained unmatched. The CDR3: CSASETGKSYNEQFF. In nucleotides, the CDR3 is TGCAGTGCCTCCGAGACAGGGAAATCCTACAATGAGCAGTTCTTC.

V and J are TRBV6-2 or TRBV6-3 and TRBJ2-5; a weak D match, TRBD1 (6 bases). CDR3 length: 14 residues. V lost 6 bases and J 5 bases, leaving 16 bases between the germline ends. Per the germline V gene, CDR1 is MNHEY and CDR2 is SVGEGT. CDR3 loop: CASRKVQGRETQYF. As DNA, the CDR3 is TGTGCCAGCAGAAAAGTACAGGGTAGGGAGACCCAGTACTTC.

This clonotype was recorded many times. The rearrangement uses TRBV29-1 and TRBJ2-5; 8 bases are a match to TRBD2. The CDR3 covers 12 residues. V dropped 7 bases and J dropped 5; count of bases not matched to a gene: 6. Germline CDR1 is SQVTM and CDR2 is ANQGSEA. The CDR3 here is CSAGGARETQYF. The CDR3 region has the DNA TGCAGCGCCGGGGGGGCTCGGGAGACCCAGTACTTC. Filled out from reference TRBV29-1 and TRBJ2-5, the complete variable domain reads SAVISQKPSRDICQRGTSLTIQCQVDSQVTMMFWYRQQPGQSLTLIATANQGSEATYESGFVIDKFPISRPNLTFSTLTVSNMSPEDSSIYLCSAGGARETQYFGPGTRLLVL.

This clonotype was recorded at least ten times. One junction end disagrees with the germline gene, perhaps due to a read error. The rearrangement links TRBV7-3 to TRBJ1-3; 9 positions match TRBD1. The CDR3 is 15 residues long. Germline CDR1 SGHTA, CDR2 FQGTGA. Written as DNA, the CDR3 is TGTGCCAGCAGCGTAACAGGGGGCGCTGGAAACACCATATATTTT. It yields the protein CASSVTGGAGNTIYF.

This clonotype has more than one count but fewer than ten. The chain links TRBV29-1 to TRBJ2-1, with TRBD1 matching 12 bases. This CDR3 has 15 residues. Germline V CDR1 and CDR2: SQVTM, ANQGSEA. J was trimmed by 2 bases and V by 4 bases; bases with no gene match: 3. CDR3: CSVGDRGRTYNEQFF. The CDR3 DNA reads as TGCAGCGTTGGGGACAGGGGGCGTACCTACAATGAGCAGTTCTTC.

This clonotype was seen ten or more times. This rearrangement joins TRBV29-1 to TRBJ2-7; 9 bases map to TRBD1. After removal of 6 bases from V and 3 bases from J, the junction contained 6 bases not matched to a gene. The germline V gene has CDR1 SQVTM and CDR2 ANQGSEA. The CDR3 covers 13 residues. The CDR3 sequence: CSVKTGGSYEQYF. CDR3 nucleotide sequence: TGCAGCGTGAAGACAGGGGGAAGCTACGAGCAGTACTTC.

In its sample, this clonotype was seen many times. The V and J genes are TRBV7-2 and TRBJ2-7; D call uncertain. Trimming shortened V by 5 bases and J by 0 bases, and 11 bases separated the two germline ends. Germline V lookup: CDR1 SGHTA, CDR2 FQGNSA. This CDR3 is 14 amino acids long. The CDR3 is CASSPTYSSYEQYF. CDR3 DNA sequence: TGTGCCAGCAGCCCGACTTATTCCTCCTACGAGCAGTACTTC.

The CDR3 region is CSASVADRGNGYTF. As DNA, the CDR3 is TGCAGTGCTAGCGTAGCGGACAGGGGTAATGGCTACACCTTC. V gene TRBV20-1 combines with J gene TRBJ1-2; 9 bases agree with TRBD1. This CDR3 has 14 residues. Per germline, CDR1 DFQATT and CDR2 SNEGSKA (reference sequence). J gave up 6 bases and V 3 bases, and 8 bases lay outside the gene matches.

This clonotype was seen only a few times. The chain has TRBV7-9 and TRBJ2-5; D is tentatively TRBD1 or TRBD2 (6 bases each). Between the trimmed V and J ends, which lost 7 bases and 5 bases, there was a span of 20 bases. Germline CDR1 reads SEHNR; CDR2 reads FQNEAQ (reference sequence). The CDR3 runs 15 residues. CDR3 protein: CASTLYPRGGETQYF. The CDR3 DNA reads TGTGCCAGCACCCTTTACCCTAGAGGGGGGGAGACCCAGTACTTC.

This clonotype appeared a few times. CDR3 residues: CAISEGVRGRGTDTQYF. In DNA form, the CDR3 reads TGTGCCATCAGTGAGGGGGTTCGGGGTCGGGGCACAGATACGCAGTATTTT. The chain joins TRBV10-3 to TRBJ2-3; D possibly corresponds to TRBD2 (5 bases). The CDR3 totals 17 residues. Looked up from germline, CDR1 is ENHRY and CDR2 is SYGVKD. Trimming took 2 bases from V and 1 from J, leaving 16 bases between them.

This clonotype appeared a few times. The V gene is TRBV12-3 or TRBV12-4, the J gene TRBJ2-1; 8 bases align to TRBD2. The CDR3 spans 17 residues. Trimming took 2 bases from V and 5 from J; bases not matched to a gene: 11. As DNA, the CDR3 is TGTGCCAGCAGTTTATGGTTAGGAGCGGGGGACCACAATGAGCAGTTCTTC. Protein: CASSLWLGAGDHNEQFF.

The J gene is TRBJ2-2, the V gene TRBV7-6; D remains unclear. Between the trimmed V and J ends, which lost 5 bases and 0 bases, there was a span of 13 bases. In germline, CDR1 is SGHVS, CDR2 FNYEAQ. The CDR3 extends over 16 amino acids. As DNA, the CDR3 is TGTGCCAGCAGCGAACTTAGAACTTCGAACACCGGGGAGCTGTTTTTT. It translates to CASSELRTSNTGELFF. The full variable domain, in which reference TRBV7-6 and TRBJ2-2 provide the parts outside the CDR3, is GAGVSQSPRYKVTKRGQDVALRCDPISGHVSLYWYRQALGQGPEFLTYFNYEAQQDKSGLPNDRFSAERPEGSISTLTIQRTEQRDSAMYRCASSELRTSNTGELFFGEGSRLTVL.